What follows are 29 T cell receptor beta chains derived from one specimen sequenced in a study of blood T cell repertoires in COVID-19. Generated by immunoSEQ multiplex PCR, the TCRdb table keeps only in-frame clones and is missing some. The data hold a few hundred thousand clones, with roughly 89% observed a single time. The sequencing input was peripheral blood. These receptors were taken from a woman aged 60-75 years with COVID-19, enrolled during active disease.

The gene calls are TRBV7-9 and TRBJ1-2; a possible D gene is TRBD1 (5 bases). This CDR3 contains 15 residues. Trimming cost V 5 bases and J 6 bases, with 19 bases left between them. The germline CDR1 and CDR2 sequences are SEHNR and FQNEAQ (reference sequence). The CDR3 reads CASSQGFRQGDGYTF. CDR3 nucleotides: TGTGCCAGCAGCCAAGGGTTTAGGCAGGGCGATGGCTACACCTTC.

The chain is built from TRBV5-6 and TRBJ1-1; tentatively, D is TRBD1 (6 bases). Germline CDR1 and CDR2: SGHDT and YYEEEE. V was pared by 2 bases and J by 10 bases, with 12 bases between. The CDR3 runs 12 residues. The CDR3 nucleotides are TGTGCCAGCAGCTTTTGGGGGCAGGGAGCTTTCTTT. As protein: CASSFWGQGAFF. Combining the CDR3 with reference TRBV5-6 and TRBJ1-1 gives the whole variable domain DAGVTQSPTHLIKTRGQQVTLRCSPKSGHDTVSWYQQALGQGPQFIFQYYEEEERQRGNFPDRFSGHQFPNYSSELNVNALLLGDSALYLCASSFWGQGAFFGQGTRLTVV.

The CDR3 region is CATNRDREYGYTF. CDR3 bases: TGTGCCACAAATCGGGACAGAGAATATGGCTACACCTTC. The rearrangement links TRBV19 to TRBJ1-2; 7 positions agree with TRBD1. Germline CDR1 reads LNHDA; CDR2 reads SQIVND (reference sequence). The junction had 10 bases not matched to a gene; V was cut back by 10 bases and J by 5 bases. The CDR3 extends over 13 amino acids.

This sequence joins TRBV6-1 and TRBJ2-2; 10 bases are shared with TRBD2. The CDR3 totals 15 residues. Germline assignment: CDR1 MNHNS and CDR2 SASEGT. V was pared by 2 bases and J by 4 bases, with 1 base of the junction left unmatched. The CDR3 loop is CASSELAGVTGELFF. In nucleotides, the CDR3 is TGTGCCAGCAGTGAACTAGCGGGGGTCACCGGGGAGCTGTTTTTT.

The rearrangement uses TRBV19 and TRBJ2-1, with TRBD2 matching over 8 bases. Trimming removed 11 bases from V and 6 bases from J; junction bases left unmatched: 9. CDR1 and CDR2 (germline): LNHDA, SQIVND (reference sequence). CDR3 length: 13 residues. The DNA of the CDR3 is TGTGCCTCGGGGGGGCCGGTAACCAATGAGCAGTTCTTC. As protein: CASGGPVTNEQFF.

V gene TRBV5-6 combines with J gene TRBJ1-1, with D maybe TRBD1 (5 bases). Germline assignment: CDR1 SGHDT and CDR2 YYEEEE. V gave up 0 bases and J gave up 7 bases, with 16 bases separating them. The CDR3 sequence is 15 residues long. CDR3 protein: CASSLGGEGKGEAFF. CDR3 nucleotides: TGTGCCAGCAGCTTGGGTGGGGAGGGGAAGGGTGAAGCTTTCTTT.

This chain joins TRBV10-3 and TRBJ2-1; 8 bases line up with TRBD2. The CDR3 spans 16 residues. The germline V gene encodes CDR1 ENHRY and CDR2 SYGVKD. After removal of 2 bases from V and 6 bases from J, the junction contained 9 bases not matched to a gene. The CDR3 spells CAISERAGAFINEQFF. In nucleotides, the CDR3 is TGTGCCATCAGTGAGCGAGCGGGGGCGTTTATCAATGAGCAGTTCTTC.

This chain uses TRBV4-3 with TRBJ2-3; D might be TRBD2 (5 bases). The V and J ends lost 0 bases and 3 bases respectively, with 16 bases between them. This CDR3 has 17 residues. CDR1 is LGHNA, CDR2 YSLEER, per germline. For the CDR3, the DNA is TGCGCCAGCAGCCAAGAGGTCAGCAGAGAGCGGACAGATACGCAGTATTTT. Encoded protein: CASSQEVSRERTDTQYF.

As concerns this clone: The same CDR3 also results from other DNA sequences found in this sample. The chain uses TRBV15 and TRBJ1-3, with D uncertain. Germline V gene data show CDR1 as LNHNV and CDR2 as YYDKDF (reference sequence). The CDR3 is made up of 15 amino acids. V was pared by 0 bases and J by 1 base, with 7 bases between. CDR3 residues: CATSRDRGSGNTIYF. The CDR3, as DNA: TGTGCCACCAGCAGAGATCGAGGGTCTGGAAACACCATATATTTT.

DNA for the CDR3: TGTGCCAGCAGCCAAGAAGGGCCAGGGGCGATCAACCGGCCCCAGCATTTT. It is translated as CASSQEGPGAINRPQHF. The chain uses TRBV3-1 (or the pseudogene TRBV3-2) and TRBJ1-5; D perhaps matches TRBD1 (6 bases). The CDR3 is made up of 17 amino acids. Germline V gene lookup returns CDR1 LGHDT and CDR2 YNNKEL (reference sequence). V gave up 0 bases and J gave up 9 bases, with 21 bases separating them.

The rearrangement links TRBV6-6 to TRBJ2-7, with TRBD1 matching 8 bases. There are 15 residues in the CDR3. The V segment lost 1 base and the J segment 2 bases; nucleotides outside the gene matches: 4. CDR1 is MNHNY, CDR2 SVGAGI, per germline (reference sequence). The CDR3 nucleotides are TGTGCCAGCAGTTACTTTGGACAGGGCACCTACGAGCAGTACTTC. It codes for CASSYFGQGTYEQYF.

V usage is TRBV5-5 and J usage is TRBJ2-3, with TRBD1 as a possible D gene (5 bases). V lost 5 bases and J 4 bases, leaving 11 bases between the germline ends. Germline V gene sequence: CDR1 SGHKS, CDR2 YYEKEE (reference sequence). The CDR3 covers 13 residues. The CDR3 loop reads CASSLQGADTQYF. The CDR3 DNA follows: TGTGCCAGCAGTTTGCAAGGGGCAGATACGCAGTATTTT. Combining the CDR3 with reference TRBV5-5 and TRBJ2-3 gives the whole variable domain DAGVTQSPTHLIKTRGQQVTLRCSPISGHKSVSWYQQVLGQGPQFIFQYYEKEERGRGNFPDRFSARQFPNYSSELNVNALLLGDSALYLCASSLQGADTQYFGPGTRLTVL.

This chain joins TRBV3-1 (or the pseudogene TRBV3-2) and TRBJ1-1, with D perhaps TRBD1 (6 bases). Trimming stripped 5 bases from V and 7 bases from J, with 17 bases between. Germline CDR1 reads LGHDT; CDR2 reads YNNKEL (reference sequence). This CDR3 comprises 14 residues. This CDR3 is CASSSDSRGVEAFF. The CDR3 bases are TGTGCCAGCAGCTCGGACAGTCGGGGGGTTGAAGCTTTCTTT.

This chain links TRBV9 with TRBJ1-3; D unresolved. The CDR3 has 15 residues. Germline CDR1 is SGDLS and CDR2 is YYNGEE. Deletions cut 0 bases from V and 11 bases from J, with 18 bases between. CDR3 in DNA: TGTGCCAGCAGCGTAGTCGGGGATGGAAGGGAGCCCATATATTTT. Translation gives CASSVVGDGREPIYF.

The chain joins TRBV10-3 to TRBJ1-2, with unresolved D. The CDR3 runs 14 residues. The germline CDR1 and CDR2 sequences are ENHRY and SYGVKD. V gave up 1 base and J gave up 6 bases, with 12 bases separating them. CDR3 in amino acids: CAISEYVTEDGYTF. The CDR3 DNA is TGTGCCATCAGTGAGTATGTGACGGAGGATGGCTACACCTTC.

The gene calls are TRBV6-4 and TRBJ1-2; 7 positions agree with TRBD1. The germline V gene has CDR1 MRHNA and CDR2 SNTAGT. The V gene end was trimmed by 5 bases and the J gene end by 4 bases; junction bases not matched to a gene: 10. The CDR3 covers 15 residues. CDR3 bases: TGTGCCAGCAGTCAACCGAAGGGGGCGAGCTATGGCTACACCTTC. Protein: CASSQPKGASYGYTF.

The V gene is TRBV19, the J gene TRBJ2-5, with D perhaps TRBD2 (6 bases). The germline V gene has CDR1 LNHDA and CDR2 SQIVND (reference sequence). Trimming took off 5 bases at V and 1 base at J, with 11 bases between the two ends. CDR3 length: 14 amino acids. The CDR3 bases are TGTGCCAGTAGTCCGGGGGACGGCCAAGAGACCCAGTACTTC. This encodes CASSPGDGQETQYF.

The chain is built from TRBV9 and TRBJ1-1; 9 nucleotides match TRBD1. V shed 3 bases and J 5 bases; nucleotides not matched to a gene: 11. The V gene's germline CDR1 is SGDLS and CDR2 YYNGEE. The CDR3 spans 16 residues. The CDR3 DNA reads as TGTGCCAGCAGCGCCGGGGACAGGGTGTCGAGAACTGAAGCTTTCTTT. Translating gives CASSAGDRVSRTEAFF.

The V and J genes are TRBV29-1 and TRBJ2-1, with 8 bases fitting TRBD2. Germline CDR1 reads SQVTM; CDR2 reads ANQGSEA. V dropped 4 bases and J dropped 3; count of bases not matched to a gene: 2. This CDR3 spans 13 amino acids. The DNA of the CDR3 is TGCAGCGTTGCGGGGGGGCTCTACAATGAGCAGTTCTTC. Translation gives CSVAGGLYNEQFF.

J is TRBJ2-3 and V is TRBV27; 8 bases fit TRBD2. The CDR3 extends over 18 amino acids. With 1 base clipped from V and 5 bases from J, the junction kept 14 bases outside the gene matches. Germline-derived CDR1 and CDR2 are MNHEY and SMNVEV (reference sequence). CDR3 DNA: TGTGCCAGCAGTTTATTCGGAAGATTAGCGGGGCGTGGAGATACGCAGTATTTT. This gives the protein CASSLFGRLAGRGDTQYF.

The chain carries TRBV4-3 and TRBJ2-7; D unclear. Trimming shortened V by 5 bases and J by 0 bases, and 11 bases separated the two germline ends. Germline CDR1 is LGHNA and CDR2 is YSLEER. The CDR3 consists of 14 residues. CDR3 region: CASSTRLGSYEQYF. The CDR3 bases are TGCGCCAGCAGCACCCGACTCGGCTCCTACGAGCAGTACTTC.

This chain joins TRBV5-1 and TRBJ2-3; 8 bases match TRBD2. The CDR3 sequence is 17 residues long. Germline V gives CDR1 SGHRS, CDR2 YFSETQ. Losses at the gene ends were 0 bases for V and 0 bases for J; bases not matched to a gene: 6. The CDR3 DNA sequence: TGCGCCAGCAGCTTGGCTCAGCGGGGGTCTAGCACAGATACGCAGTATTTT. Amino acids: CASSLAQRGSSTDTQYF.

The CDR3 here is CASSSRVLLVDGYTF. CDR3 nucleotides: TGTGCCAGTAGTAGCAGGGTCTTACTGGTAGATGGCTACACCTTC. The rearrangement joins TRBV19 to TRBJ1-2; D is possibly TRBD1 (5 bases). V was shortened by 4 bases and J by 6 bases, with 18 bases between the two germline ends. This CDR3 region has 15 residues. Germline CDR1 reads LNHDA; CDR2 reads SQIVND (reference sequence).

The chain couples TRBV7-8 to TRBJ1-2; D ambiguous. Germline CDR1 reads SGHVS; CDR2 reads FQNEAQ. CDR3 length: 15 residues. V gave up 0 bases and J gave up 1 base, with 9 bases separating them. The chain's CDR3 is CASSLAAGINYGYTF. The CDR3 nucleotides read TGTGCCAGCAGCTTAGCCGCTGGCATTAACTATGGCTACACCTTC.

The chain carries TRBV4-2 and TRBJ2-5; maybe TRBD1 (5 bases). Germline lookup yields CDR1 LGHNA and CDR2 YNFKEQ. Between the trimmed V and J ends, which lost 2 bases and 4 bases, there was a span of 17 bases. CDR3 size: 16 residues. The CDR3 reads CASSQIFGFGAETQYF. The CDR3 nucleotides read TGTGCCAGCAGCCAAATATTCGGGTTTGGGGCAGAGACCCAGTACTTC.

This sequence joins TRBV5-6 and TRBJ2-3; D possibly corresponds to TRBD1 (5 bases). The germline V gene encodes CDR1 SGHDT and CDR2 YYEEEE. The CDR3 is 16 residues long. V was cut by 4 bases and J by 6 bases, with 21 bases left in between. CDR3 protein: CASSAWSGALADTQYF. The DNA of the CDR3 is TGTGCCAGCAGCGCCTGGAGTGGGGCCTTGGCGGATACGCAGTATTTT.

This chain links TRBV19 with TRBJ2-7; D is unclear. Deletions cut 4 bases from V and 0 bases from J, with 7 bases between. Germline V CDR1 and CDR2: LNHDA, SQIVND (reference sequence). The CDR3 covers 13 residues. The CDR3 region is CASSTVASYEQYF. DNA for the CDR3: TGTGCCAGTAGTACCGTGGCCTCCTACGAGCAGTACTTC.

CDR3: CASSEAGASTDTQYF. For the CDR3, the DNA is TGTGCCAGCAGCGAAGCGGGGGCTAGCACAGATACGCAGTATTTT. The V and J genes are TRBV7-8 and TRBJ2-3; 8 bases line up with TRBD2. V was clipped by 5 bases and J by 0 bases; unmatched bases: 4. The length of the CDR3 is 15 residues. The germline V gene has CDR1 SGHVS and CDR2 FQNEAQ.

This clone appeared once. The J gene is TRBJ1-4, the V gene TRBV10-3, with D tentatively TRBD1 (5 bases). The V end lost 0 bases, the J end lost 7 bases, and 9 bases lay between the germline ends. The CDR3 is made up of 14 amino acids. Per germline, CDR1 ENHRY and CDR2 SYGVKD. CDR3 nucleotides: TGTGCCATCAGTGAGTCGGGCAGGGCTGAAAAACTGTTTTTT. This translates into CAISESGRAEKLFF.